A selection of T cell receptor beta chains follows, all from one sample in a study of blood T cell repertoires in COVID-19. The table came from immunoSEQ multiplex PCR; TCRdb's copy has only in-frame clones and leaves some out. The sample records 29,000 or so clones, 92% being singletons. The sequenced sample was peripheral blood. These receptors were collected from a man aged 45-65 years with active COVID-19. CDR3s include the opening cysteine and the closing phenylalanine or tryptophan. Fields, in order: CDR3 length, J gene, clone size, V gene, D gene, CDR3 DNA, CDR3 protein. A D gene is named only where the DNA matches it firmly. Not all rows give a size; the values are once, few, many and, for expanded clones, a class.

16 | TRBJ2-5 | . | TRBV18 | TRBD1 | TGTGCCAGCTCACCTCTTTCCGGGACAGGGACAGAGACCCAGTACTTC | CASSPLSGTGTETQYF
16 | TRBJ1-2 | . | TRBV9 | TRBD1 | TGTGCCAGCAGCCTCAGTCCGGGACAGGGAGACTATGGCTACACCTTC | CASSLSPGQGDYGYTF
18 | TRBJ2-1 | . | TRBV21-1 | . | TGTGCCAGCAGCGAAGCCCCATGTCGGCTAGCAGAGTTCAATGAGCAGTTCTTC | CASSEAPCRLAEFNEQFF
17 | TRBJ2-1 | . | TRBV4-2 | TRBD2 | TGTGCCAGCAGCCAAGGCCCCTCCGGGGGGGCCTCATACGAGCAGTTCTTC | CASSQGPSGGASYEQFF
17 | TRBJ2-6 | . | TRBV10-3 | TRBD1 | TGTGCCATCACCACGGGACAGGGGGGTTCTGGGGCCAACGTCCTGACTTTC | CAITTGQGGSGANVLTF
10 | TRBJ1-6 | once | TRBV30 | TRBD1 | TGTGCCTGGACCGGGGACAGCCTCCACTTT | CAWTGDSLHF
15 | TRBJ1-4 | . | TRBV2 | . | TGTGCCAGCAGCCCCGGGGCAGGTGGAGGGGAAAAACTGTTTTTT | CASSPGAGGGEKLFF
16 | TRBJ2-1 | . | TRBV27 | TRBD2 | TGTGCCAGCAGTTCACCGACTAGCATCTACCACAATGAGCAGTTCTTC | CASSSPTSIYHNEQFF
16 | TRBJ1-2 | . | TRBV11-2 | TRBD1 | TGTGCCAGCAGCCCCAGGACAGGGGGCGAATTGGGAGGCTACACCTTC | CASSPRTGGELGGYTF
15 | TRBJ2-4 | . | TRBV9 | TRBD2 | TGTGCCAGCAGCCCCCTATCCGGGAGGGAATCCATTCAGTACTTC | CASSPLSGRESIQYF
12 | TRBJ1-5 | . | TRBV2 | . | TGTGCCAGCAGTGAGGGGGCAGGTATAGGGCATTTT | CASSEGAGIGHF
14 | TRBJ1-5 | . | TRBV19 | TRBD1 | TGTGCCAGTAGCGTACAGGGGATTGAGGAGCCCCAGCATTTT | CASSVQGIEEPQHF
15 | TRBJ1-2 | . | TRBV2 | TRBD1 | TGTGCCAGCAGTGAGACTGGACAGGGGATCTATGGCTACACCTTC | CASSETGQGIYGYTF
12 | TRBJ1-1 | . | TRBV7-8 | . | TGTGCCAGCAGCCCCCGGGGGGGTGAAGCTTTCTTT | CASSPRGGEAFF
17 | TRBJ2-2 | . | TRBV5-4 | TRBD2 | TGTGCCAGCAGCCCGACTAGCGGGAGGATTATGGCGGGGGAGCTGTTTTTT | CASSPTSGRIMAGELFF
14 | TRBJ2-5 | . | TRBV5-1 | TRBD1 | TGCGCCAGCAGCGTACAGGGGAACCAAGAGACCCAGTACTTC | CASSVQGNQETQYF
12 | TRBJ2-7 | . | TRBV19 | . | TGTGCCAGTGTGGGCGAAACCTACGAGCAGTACTTC | CASVGETYEQYF
17 | TRBJ2-7 | . | TRBV3-1/TRBV3-2 | . | TGTGCCAGCAGCCAAGATGTGCGAGCATCGGGCTCCTACGAGCAGTACTTC | CASSQDVRASGSYEQYF
15 | TRBJ1-2 | . | TRBV5-1 | . | TGCGCCAGCAGCTTGGAGGCAGGGTACAACTATGGCTACACCTTC | CASSLEAGYNYGYTF
16 | TRBJ2-5 | . | TRBV7-8 | . | TGTGCCAGCAGCTTAGTAGGGAGTGAGTTGTTGGAGACCCAGTACTTC | CASSLVGSELLETQYF
15 | TRBJ2-1 | . | TRBV4-1 | . | TGCGCCAGCAGCCGGTCGGGATTGGTCTACAATGAGCAGTTCTTC | CASSRSGLVYNEQFF
16 | TRBJ2-1 | . | TRBV2 | TRBD2 | TGTGCCAGCAGTCCCGGACTAGCGGGGGCCCTGGGTGAGCAGTTCTTC | CASSPGLAGALGEQFF
15 | TRBJ2-3 | . | TRBV15 | TRBD2 | TGTGCCACCAGCAGGCGGGAGGGTGGGAAGGATACGCAGTATTTT | CATSRREGGKDTQYF
16 | TRBJ2-3 | . | TRBV5-1 | TRBD2 | TGCGCCAGCAGCCCCTTTAGCGGGAGTTACACAGATACGCAGTATTTT | CASSPFSGSYTDTQYF
15 | TRBJ1-5 | . | TRBV28 | . | TGTGCCAGCAGGGCCTCTCGCGGGACCTACCAGCCCCAGCATTTT | CASRASRGTYQPQHF
13 | TRBJ2-7 | few | TRBV6-5 | . | TGTGCCAGCAGTTACGTAGGGGGTCCCGAGCAGTACTTC | CASSYVGGPEQYF
15 | TRBJ2-7 | . | TRBV28 | . | TGTGCCAGCAGTCCGACGGACAAGTATCGCTACGAGCAGTACTTC | CASSPTDKYRYEQYF
14 | TRBJ2-1 | . | TRBV7-2 | TRBD2 | TGTGCCAGCAGCCCGACCCCCGGGACTAGAACTCAGTTCTTC | CASSPTPGTRTQFF
15 | TRBJ2-7 | . | TRBV5-4 | TRBD1 | TGTGCCAGCAGCTTGTTGCAGGGGGTTGTGAACGAGCAGTACTTC | CASSLLQGVVNEQYF
15 | TRBJ2-1 | . | TRBV3-1/TRBV3-2 | . | TGTGCCAGCAGCCAAGTAAGTCGAGTATCCGGTGAGCAGTTCTTC | CASSQVSRVSGEQFF
14 | TRBJ1-6 | . | TRBV2 | TRBD1 | TGTGCCAGCAGCGAGGGACAGGGCAATTCACCCCTCCACTTT | CASSEGQGNSPLHF
14 | TRBJ1-2 | . | TRBV5-6 | . | TGTGCCAGCAGCTTGGCTGTAGGGGTCGATGGCTACACCTTC | CASSLAVGVDGYTF
13 | TRBJ2-7 | . | TRBV12-3/TRBV12-4 | TRBD2 | TGTGCCAGCAGTTTCACTAGCGAGGGCGAGCAGTACTTC | CASSFTSEGEQYF
15 | TRBJ2-1 | . | TRBV6-5 | TRBD2 | TGTGCCAGCAGTTCCCGGACTAGTATGAGAAATGAGCAGTTCTTC | CASSSRTSMRNEQFF
15 | TRBJ2-7 | . | TRBV19 | TRBD2 | TGTGCCAGTAGTACTAGCGGGGGTACCTCCTACGAGCAGTACTTC | CASSTSGGTSYEQYF
15 | TRBJ2-5 | . | TRBV11-2 | . | TGTGCCAGCAGCCTAAGGACGGGAGTGACAGAGACCCAGTACTTC | CASSLRTGVTETQYF
16 | TRBJ1-1 | . | TRBV27 | TRBD1 | TGTGCCAGCAGACACCGGGACAGGGTAAACGGTACTGAAGCTTTCTTT | CASRHRDRVNGTEAFF
15 | TRBJ2-5 | . | TRBV11-3 | TRBD2 | TGTGCCAGCAGCTCTAGGACTAGCGGGGAAGAGACCCAGTACTTC | CASSSRTSGEETQYF
15 | TRBJ1-2 | . | TRBV6-5 | . | TGTGCCAGCAGACGGAACCATGGGGGGGAATATGGCTACACCTTC | CASRRNHGGEYGYTF
12 | TRBJ2-7 | . | TRBV19 | TRBD1 | TGTGCCAGTTCCGACAGGGCTCGGGAGCAGTACTTC | CASSDRAREQYF
17 | TRBJ1-1 | . | TRBV5-4 | . | TGTGCCAGCACCCTGGGCCAGCCAACTGGCATGTGGACTGAAGCTTTCTTT | CASTLGQPTGMWTEAFF
14 | TRBJ1-2 | . | TRBV2 | . | TGTGCCAGCAGTAATGGACAGCCTGTCTATGGCTACACCTTC | CASSNGQPVYGYTF
15 | TRBJ2-7 | . | TRBV12-5 | . | TGTGCTAGTGGTCCCCCCAGGGGAGACACCTACGAGCAGTACTTC | CASGPPRGDTYEQYF
15 | TRBJ2-1 | . | TRBV9 | TRBD2 | TGTGCCAGCAGCGTTGTAGCGGGAGGGGTAAATGAGCAGTTCTTC | CASSVVAGGVNEQFF
13 | TRBJ2-3 | few | TRBV12-3/TRBV12-4 | . | TGTGCCAGCACCGAGCCGGGGACAGATACGCAGTATTTT | CASTEPGTDTQYF
14 | TRBJ1-5 | . | TRBV2 | . | TGTGCCAGCAGTGATGCCAGATACAATCAGCCCCAGCATTTT | CASSDARYNQPQHF
13 | TRBJ1-3 | . | TRBV12-3/TRBV12-4 | . | TGTGCCAGCAGCCTCTACTCTGGAAACACCATATATTTT | CASSLYSGNTIYF
15 | TRBJ2-7 | . | TRBV5-1 | TRBD1 | TGCGCCAGCAGCTTGGGTGGGACAGGCATTTACGAGCAGTACTTC | CASSLGGTGIYEQYF
14 | TRBJ2-1 | . | TRBV6-6 | . | TGTGCCAGCAGTTACGGGGCTAGATCCAATGAGCAGTTCTTC | CASSYGARSNEQFF